One sample yielded the 15 T cell receptor beta chains listed below, sequenced in a study of Graves' ophthalmopathy and Graves' hyperthyroidism. RNA served as the template for amplifying TCR beta CDR3 regions. In the first round, RT-PCR was carried out with HTBI primers, and a multiplex PCR formed the second round. MiXCR, run by TCRdb on the multiplex PCR reads, gives a single entry per CDR3 protein. The sample records around 590,000 distinct CDR3 sequences, under 45% being singletons. The sequenced material came from peripheral blood or thyroid tissue (not recorded which). The receptor set was obtained from an adult man with Graves' hyperthyroidism.

This clonotype showed up many times. The rearrangement links TRBV7-8 to TRBJ2-7; D may match TRBD1 or TRBD2 (5 bases each). In germline, CDR1 is SGHVS, CDR2 FQNEAQ. The ends were cut back, 5 bases at V and 6 bases at J, with 20 bases in the middle. The CDR3 is 15 residues long. Here the CDR3 reads CASSQGVDGGGEQYF. The CDR3 DNA sequence: TGTGCCAGCAGCCAAGGGGTGGACGGCGGAGGCGAGCAGTACTTC.

This clonotype has a single count. The genes are TRBV7-3 and TRBJ1-2, with TRBD1 matching over 10 bases. CDR1 is SGHTA and CDR2 is FQGTGA in the germline V gene. CDR3 length: 17 residues. Trimming cost V 3 bases and J 4 bases; bases outside gene matches: 11. CDR3 sequence (DNA): TGTGCCAGCAGCTTTAAGATGAGCGGGACAGGGGTCTATGGCTACACCTTC. It yields the protein CASSFKMSGTGVYGYTF. Together with reference TRBV7-3 and TRBJ1-2, the CDR3 gives the full variable domain: GAGVSQTPSNKVTEKGKYVELRCDPISGHTALYWYRQSLGQGPEFLIYFQGTGAADDSGLPNDRFFAVRPEGSVSTLKIQRTERGDSAVYLCASSFKMSGTGVYGYTFGSGTRLTVV.

This clonotype was picked up many times. The rearrangement uses TRBV2 and TRBJ1-4; D possibly corresponds to TRBD1 (5 bases). This CDR3 is built from 16 residues. Germline V CDR1 and CDR2: SNHLY, FYNNEI. Trimming removed 0 bases from V and 6 bases from J, with 14 bases in between. CDR3 sequence (DNA): TGTGCCAGCAGTGAAGCAAGGAGGACACGAGATGAAAAACTGTTTTTT. This gives the protein CASSEARRTRDEKLFF. The full variable domain, with the rest looked up from reference TRBV2 and TRBJ1-4, is EPEVTQTPSHQVTQMGQEVILRCVPISNHLYFYWYRQILGQKVEFLVSFYNNEISEKSEIFDDQFSVERPDGSNFTLKIRSTKLEDSAMYFCASSEARRTRDEKLFFGSGTQLSVL.

The table lists this clonotype with many counts. The V call is TRBV25-1, the J call TRBJ2-6; unclear D gene. This CDR3 is 15 amino acids long. CDR1 and CDR2 from the germline V gene are MGHDK and SYGVNS. V lost 7 bases to trimming and J lost 4 bases, with 14 bases between them. The CDR3 DNA sequence: TGTGCCAGCACCCGAGGTCATTCAGGGGCCAACGTCCTGACTTTC. Amino acids: CASTRGHSGANVLTF. The full variable domain, its missing parts supplied by reference TRBV25-1 and TRBJ2-6, is EADIYQTPRYLVIGTGKKITLECSQTMGHDKMYWYQQDPGMELHLIHYSYGVNSTEKGDLSSESTVSRIRTEHFPLTLESARPSHTSQYLCASTRGHSGANVLTFGAGSRLTVL.

This clonotype was detected once. This chain joins TRBV29-1 and TRBJ1-3; 11 positions agree with TRBD1. CDR3 length equals 15 residues. With V trimmed by 6 bases and J by 4 bases, 8 bases remained unmatched. Germline CDR1 and CDR2: SQVTM and ANQGSEA. CDR3 loop: CSVAGQGGFGNTIYF. The CDR3 nucleotides read TGCAGCGTGGCGGGACAGGGGGGCTTCGGAAACACCATATATTTT.

The rearrangement links TRBV6-1 to TRBJ1-3, with 7 bases matching TRBD1. Germline CDR1 reads MNHNS; CDR2 reads SASEGT. The CDR3 has 16 residues. V gave up 10 bases and J gave up 3 bases; unmatched junction bases: 15. The CDR3 spells CATQIPSGGGGNTIYF. The CDR3 nucleotides are TGTGCCACGCAGATCCCCTCAGGGGGAGGTGGAAACACCATATATTTT.

This sequence joins TRBV18 and TRBJ2-5, with D uncertain. Trimming stripped 3 bases from V and 2 bases from J, with 7 bases between. This CDR3 is 13 amino acids long. Per germline, CDR1 KGHSH and CDR2 LQKENI. The DNA for the CDR3 is TGTGCCAGCTCACCCGAACCACAAGAGACCCAGTACTTC. Amino acids: CASSPEPQETQYF.

This clonotype was seen a handful of times. The chain employs TRBV6-5 and TRBJ2-7; D is uncertain. Germline V lookup: CDR1 MNHEY, CDR2 SVGAGI. Trimming took off 4 bases at V and 2 bases at J, with 9 bases between the two ends. The length of the CDR3 is 13 residues. DNA of the CDR3: TGTGCCAGCAGTTCGGGCAGTCCCTACGAGCAGTACTTC. Encoded protein: CASSSGSPYEQYF.

This clonotype has a count of ten or more. The rearrangement joins TRBV7-6 to TRBJ2-2; the match to TRBD2 covers 13 bases. CDR3 length equals 17 residues. Germline V lookup: CDR1 SGHVS, CDR2 FNYEAQ. Losses at the gene ends were 3 bases for V and 0 bases for J; bases not matched to a gene: 1. DNA of the CDR3: TGTGCCAGCAGCTTGGGACTAGCGGGACCGAACACCGGGGAGCTGTTTTTT. Encoded protein: CASSLGLAGPNTGELFF.

The chain couples TRBV20-1 to TRBJ2-3, with D possibly being TRBD2 (6 bases). CDR3 length: 16 amino acids. The V end lost 6 bases, the J end lost 1 base, and 20 bases lay between the germline ends. Germline CDR1 DFQATT, CDR2 SNEGSKA (reference sequence). CDR3 nucleotides: TGCAGTGCCAGCAGCCTACGGGACTCCCGCACAGATACGCAGTATTTT. Protein sequence: CSASSLRDSRTDTQYF.

This chain connects TRBV7-2 to TRBJ1-1; tentative D call: TRBD1 (5 bases). The CDR3 covers 15 residues. Germline values: CDR1 SGHTA, CDR2 FQGNSA. V dropped 2 bases and J dropped 2 bases, with 12 bases sitting between them. The CDR3 bases are TGTGCCAGCAGCTTATTCGGCAGGGTCAACACTGAAGCTTTCTTT. Its translation: CASSLFGRVNTEAFF.

Note on this clonotype: Possible read error: a much larger clone is one base away. The chain employs TRBV9 and TRBJ1-1; D is perhaps TRBD1 (6 bases). Germline values: CDR1 SGDLS, CDR2 YYNGEE. The CDR3 loop spans 16 amino acids. CDR3 amino acids: CAGSVGGGGLNTEAFF. The DNA of the CDR3 is TGTGCCGGCAGCGTAGGCGGGGGGGGCCTGAACACTGAAGCTTTCTTT.

This clonotype was recorded at least ten times. The CDR3 nucleotides read TGTGCCAGCAGCCTAGGGCCGTGGAGCAATCAGCCCCAGCATTTT. This sequence encodes CASSLGPWSNQPQHF. The chain uses TRBV7-2 and TRBJ1-5; D uncertain. The V end lost 5 bases, the J end lost 1 base, and 12 bases lay between the germline ends. Per germline, CDR1 SGHTA and CDR2 FQGNSA. CDR3 size: 15 residues.

The chain links TRBV7-9 to TRBJ2-7, with 11 bases fitting TRBD2. In germline, CDR1 is SEHNR, CDR2 FQNEAQ (reference sequence). The CDR3 sequence is 17 residues long. V lost 5 bases and J lost 7; bases outside the gene matches: 16. The CDR3 reads CASSPGVAGGINNEQYF. In nucleotides, the CDR3 is TGTGCCAGCAGCCCCGGCGTAGCGGGAGGGATTAACAATGAGCAGTACTTC.

This clonotype was seen repeatedly, ten times or more. This chain connects TRBV7-9 to TRBJ2-7; D call uncertain. Germline V gene lookup returns CDR1 SEHNR and CDR2 FQNEAQ (reference sequence). The germline V and J ends were trimmed by 5 bases and 0 bases, with 14 bases remaining between them. This CDR3 spans 15 amino acids. CDR3 DNA: TGTGCCAGCAGCCCCCTTGGAATTGGCTCCTACGAGCAGTACTTC. Residues: CASSPLGIGSYEQYF.